Sequencing of this TCR beta chain was carried out in a study of cytotoxic CD8 clonotypes in ibrutinib-treated CLL. Study in general: Responses: some 25 partial, 2 complete; after median around 70 months, around 15 stayed remitted, around twelve progressed. Whole-study findings and limits: Clonality correlated strongly with circulating CD8+ T cells and exceeded age-matched healthy donors at baseline.

Repertoires were generated with immunoSEQ multiplex PCR, while TCRdb's copy carries only in-frame clones and drops some. The data show 20,000 or so clones, with about 84% seen just once and roughly 6% held by the top ten. CDR3 length: 14 amino acids. The germline gives CDR1 MNHNS, CDR2 SASEGT. V dropped 4 bases and J dropped 2 bases, with 12 bases sitting between them. Remarks on this clone: Its antigen is currently unknown.

This rearrangement joins TRBV6-1 to TRBJ2-7, with D maybe TRBD2 (6 bases). The sample in question was PBMCs, obtained before ibrutinib treatment. This clonotype was sampled from a human donor with chronic lymphocytic leukemia. This CDR3 reads CASSGLGGTYEQYF. Written as DNA, the CDR3 is TGTGCCAGCAGTGGGCTGGGGGGTACCTACGAGCAGTACTTC.